A selection of T cell receptor beta chains follows, all from one sample in a study of vaccination effects on CD4 cells after COVID-19. Measured with immunoSEQ multiplex PCR; TCRdb has only the in-frame clones, and not every one. The sample lists 45,000 to 60,000 clones; roughly 70% were seen once. These TCRs' antigens remain unknown. Material: CD4+ T cells from PBMCs cultured without peptide, obtained after COVID-19 vaccination. The receptor source for this set is a human donor who received a COVID-19 vaccine. CDR3s include the opening cysteine and the closing phenylalanine or tryptophan. The D gene is left open where the match is weak. Part of the rows lack a size; the others show once, few, many or a class for expanded clones.

NA,TRBV15,few,TRBJ2-6,CATSRDGGAGANVLTF,TGTGCCACCAGCAGAGATGGGGGCGCTGGGGCCAACGTCCTGACTTTC
TRBD2,TRBV15,few,TRBJ2-3,CATRWTRGTDTQYF,TGTGCCACCAGGTGGACTAGGGGTACAGATACGCAGTATTTT
NA,TRBV4-2,NA,TRBJ2-7,CASSQDARGQSSYEQYF,TGTGCCAGCAGCCAAGATGCGAGAGGACAGTCGTCCTACGAGCAGTACTTC
TRBD1,TRBV6-4,NA,TRBJ1-1,CASSFTGGDTEAFF,TGTGCCAGCAGTTTTACAGGGGGGGACACTGAAGCTTTCTTT
NA,TRBV2,NA,TRBJ2-2,CASSEPPSTGELFF,TGTGCCAGCAGCGAACCTCCCAGCACCGGGGAGCTGTTTTTT
NA,TRBV5-5,NA,TRBJ2-5,CASSLTGSETQYF,TGTGCCAGCAGCTTAACAGGGTCTGAGACCCAGTACTTC
TRBD1,TRBV4-1,few,TRBJ1-2,CASSQVWTGNGYTF,TGCGCCAGCAGCCAAGTCTGGACAGGGAATGGCTACACCTTC
NA,TRBV7-9,NA,TRBJ2-1,CASTPIPFGEQFF,TGTGCCAGCACCCCGATACCCTTCGGTGAGCAGTTCTTC
NA,TRBV28,NA,TRBJ2-2,CASSPHLGGPGELFF,TGTGCCAGCAGTCCGCACCTCGGGGGTCCCGGGGAGCTGTTTTTT
TRBD1,TRBV6-2/TRBV6-3,few,TRBJ1-3,CASSLTGGGNTIYF,TGTGCCAGCAGTCTTACAGGGGGCGGAAACACCATATATTTT
TRBD2,TRBV3-1/TRBV3-2,few,TRBJ2-3,CASETSSTDTQYF,TGTGCCAGCGAGACTAGCAGCACAGATACGCAGTATTTT
TRBD2,TRBV19,NA,TRBJ2-5,CASRKTSGGQETQYF,TGTGCCAGCAGGAAGACTAGCGGGGGCCAAGAGACCCAGTACTTC
NA,TRBV10-3,NA,TRBJ2-3,CAISEPSSGSTDTQYF,TGTGCCATCAGTGAGCCGAGTAGCGGATCCACAGATACGCAGTATTTT
TRBD2,TRBV10-2,NA,TRBJ2-1,CASSWASGSYEQFF,TGCGCCAGCAGTTGGGCTAGCGGGAGCTATGAGCAGTTCTTC
TRBD2,TRBV5-1,NA,TRBJ2-7,CASSRTSSGTYEQYF,TGCGCCAGCAGCCGCACGTCTAGCGGGACCTACGAGCAGTACTTC
TRBD2,TRBV6-4,NA,TRBJ2-1,CASSDTGGGSNEQFF,TGTGCCAGCAGTGACACCGGGGGGGGCAGCAATGAGCAGTTCTTC
TRBD2,TRBV6-5,NA,TRBJ2-1,CASSYTRGGYEQFF,TGTGCCAGCAGTTACACGCGGGGGGGCTATGAGCAGTTCTTC
NA,TRBV7-9,NA,TRBJ1-2,CASSTNRVYGYTF,TGTGCCAGCAGCACAAATAGGGTTTATGGCTACACCTTC
TRBD2,TRBV18,NA,TRBJ2-7,CASSPGLASYEQYF,TGTGCCAGCTCACCGGGACTAGCCTCGTACGAGCAGTACTTC
NA,TRBV6-5,NA,TRBJ1-5,CASSYSSSGVGQPQHF,TGTGCCAGCAGTTACTCGAGCTCAGGGGTAGGGCAGCCCCAGCATTTT
TRBD2,TRBV6-6,few,TRBJ2-2,CASSRLAGGQGTGELFF,TGTGCCAGCAGTCGACTAGCGGGGGGGCAGGGGACCGGGGAGCTGTTTTTT
NA,TRBV4-1,NA,TRBJ2-7,CASSQDNSAVSYEQYF,TGCGCCAGCAGCCAAGATAATAGTGCGGTCTCCTACGAGCAGTACTTC
TRBD1,TRBV6-5,NA,TRBJ1-1,CASSDRQGAAEAFF,TGTGCCAGCAGCGATAGACAGGGGGCGGCTGAAGCTTTCTTT
TRBD1,TRBV2,NA,TRBJ1-5,CASTPGQGGGNQPQHF,TGTGCCAGCACACCGGGACAGGGTGGCGGCAATCAGCCCCAGCATTTT
TRBD2,TRBV10-1,NA,TRBJ2-1,CASNGGGAGENEQFF,TGCGCCAGCAATGGCGGGGGGGCCGGGGAAAATGAGCAGTTCTTC
TRBD1,TRBV11-2,NA,TRBJ1-1,CASSPLTGVRTEAFF,TGTGCCAGCAGCCCTCTAACAGGGGTGAGGACTGAAGCTTTCTTT
NA,TRBV23-1,NA,TRBJ1-1,CASSQYLWGNTEAFF,TGCGCCAGCAGTCAATACTTGTGGGGTAACACTGAAGCTTTCTTT
TRBD1,TRBV5-8,NA,TRBJ1-5,CASSLGTGGFSNQPQHF,TGTGCCAGCAGCTTGGGGACAGGGGGATTTAGCAATCAGCCCCAGCATTTT
NA,TRBV15,NA,TRBJ1-4,CATSRGLATNEKLFF,TGTGCCACCAGCAGAGGACTTGCAACTAATGAAAAACTGTTTTTT
TRBD1,TRBV18,NA,TRBJ1-5,CATTAGGPSNQPQHF,TGTGCCACCACTGCAGGGGGGCCTAGCAATCAGCCCCAGCATTTT
NA,TRBV18,NA,TRBJ1-3,CASLPSWGSGNTIYF,TGTGCCAGCTTACCGTCTTGGGGATCTGGAAACACCATATATTTT
NA,TRBV25-1,NA,TRBJ1-4,CASSPGPGEKLFF,TGTGCCAGCAGCCCGGGCCCGGGCGAAAAACTGTTTTTT
NA,TRBV5-4,NA,TRBJ2-3,CASSPTGAADTQYF,TGTGCCAGCAGCCCGACGGGGGCCGCAGATACGCAGTATTTT
NA,TRBV13,NA,TRBJ2-1,CASSWDSRNNEQFF,TGTGCCAGCAGCTGGGACTCACGTAACAATGAGCAGTTCTTC
NA,TRBV21-1,NA,TRBJ2-7,CASSKIAGVYEQYF,TGTGCCAGCAGCAAAATAGCTGGGGTGTACGAGCAGTACTTC
TRBD2,TRBV13,NA,TRBJ2-1,CASSSRKGREGYNEQFF,TGTGCCAGCAGCTCTCGCAAAGGGCGGGAGGGATACAATGAGCAGTTCTTC
NA,TRBV18,NA,TRBJ1-3,CASEKTENTIYF,TGTGCCAGCGAGAAAACAGAAAACACCATATATTTT
NA,TRBV18,NA,TRBJ1-2,CASSPRLSGRDSRGGYTF,TGTGCCAGCTCACCACGATTATCTGGCAGGGATAGCCGGGGGGGCTACACCTTC
NA,TRBV5-1,NA,TRBJ2-2,CASLYGTDNTGELFF,TGCGCCAGCCTGTATGGGACCGATAACACCGGGGAGCTGTTTTTT
NA,TRBV29-1,NA,TRBJ2-7,CSVFKGEAYEQYF,TGCAGCGTTTTTAAGGGGGAGGCCTACGAGCAGTACTTC
NA,TRBV5-6,NA,TRBJ2-3,CASSSLAMAGIQSTDTQYF,TGTGCCAGCAGCTCCCTCGCGATGGCTGGGATTCAGTCCACAGATACGCAGTATTTT
TRBD1,TRBV11-2,NA,TRBJ1-2,CASSLGRSTGVQYGYTF,TGTGCCAGCAGCTTAGGGAGGTCCACAGGGGTCCAGTATGGCTACACCTTC
NA,TRBV3-1/TRBV3-2,NA,TRBJ1-5,CASSQEVGYQPQHF,TGTGCCAGCAGCCAAGAGGTGGGCTATCAGCCCCAGCATTTT
NA,TRBV12-5,once,TRBJ1-1,CASGRNTEAFF,TGTGCTAGTGGAAGGAACACTGAAGCTTTCTTT
TRBD2,TRBV7-2,NA,TRBJ2-7,CASSLRAVPGGPVAYEQYF,TGTGCCAGCAGCTTACGAGCCGTCCCGGGAGGGCCGGTTGCGTACGAGCAGTACTTC
TRBD1,TRBV12-3/TRBV12-4,NA,TRBJ2-1,CASGQGLEQFF,TGTGCCAGCGGACAGGGTCTTGAGCAGTTCTTC